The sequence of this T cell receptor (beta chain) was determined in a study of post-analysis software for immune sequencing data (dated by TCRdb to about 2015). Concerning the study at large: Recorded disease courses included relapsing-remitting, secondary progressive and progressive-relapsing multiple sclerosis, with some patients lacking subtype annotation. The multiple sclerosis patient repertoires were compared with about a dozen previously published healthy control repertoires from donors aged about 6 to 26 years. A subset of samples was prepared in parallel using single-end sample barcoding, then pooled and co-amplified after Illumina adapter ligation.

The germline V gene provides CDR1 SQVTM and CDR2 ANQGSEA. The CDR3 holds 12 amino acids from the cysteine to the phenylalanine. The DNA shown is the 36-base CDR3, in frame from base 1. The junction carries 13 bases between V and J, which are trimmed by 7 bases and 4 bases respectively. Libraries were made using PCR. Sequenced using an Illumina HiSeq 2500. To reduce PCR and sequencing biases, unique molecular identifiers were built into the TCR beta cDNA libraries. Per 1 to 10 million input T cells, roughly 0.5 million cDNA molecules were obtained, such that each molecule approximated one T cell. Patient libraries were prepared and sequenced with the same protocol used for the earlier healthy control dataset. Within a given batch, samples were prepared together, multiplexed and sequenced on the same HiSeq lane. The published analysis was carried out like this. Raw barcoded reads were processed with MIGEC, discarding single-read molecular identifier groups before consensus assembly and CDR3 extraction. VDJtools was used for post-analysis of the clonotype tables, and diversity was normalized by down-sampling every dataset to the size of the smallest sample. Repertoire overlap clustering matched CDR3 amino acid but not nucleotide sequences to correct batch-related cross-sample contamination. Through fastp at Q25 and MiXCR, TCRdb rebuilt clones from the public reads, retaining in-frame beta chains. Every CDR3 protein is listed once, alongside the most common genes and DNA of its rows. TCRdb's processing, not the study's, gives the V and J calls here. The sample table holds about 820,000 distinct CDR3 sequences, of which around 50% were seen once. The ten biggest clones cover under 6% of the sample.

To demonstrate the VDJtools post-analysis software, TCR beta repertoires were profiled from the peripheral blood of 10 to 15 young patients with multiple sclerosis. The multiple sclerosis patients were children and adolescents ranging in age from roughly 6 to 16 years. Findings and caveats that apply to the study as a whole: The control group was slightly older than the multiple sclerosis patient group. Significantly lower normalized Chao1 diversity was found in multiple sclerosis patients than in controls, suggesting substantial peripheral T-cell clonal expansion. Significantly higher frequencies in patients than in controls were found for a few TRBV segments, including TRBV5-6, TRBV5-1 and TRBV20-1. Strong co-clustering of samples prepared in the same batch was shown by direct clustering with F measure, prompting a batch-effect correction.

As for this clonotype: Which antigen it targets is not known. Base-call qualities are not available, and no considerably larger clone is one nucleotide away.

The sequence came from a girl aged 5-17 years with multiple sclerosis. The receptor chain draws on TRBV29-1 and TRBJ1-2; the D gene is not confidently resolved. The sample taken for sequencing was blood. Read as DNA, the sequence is TGCAGCGCTCTAACCTGGGGCTATGGCTACACCTTC. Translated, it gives CSALTWGYGYTF.